This T cell receptor beta chain was captured by sequencing in a study of shared clonotypes between healthy human individuals. CDR1 is MDHEN, CDR2 SYDVKM, per germline. The CDR3 spans 14 residues. Trimming left V 9 bases short and J 1 base short, with 15 bases between. It was CD45RO-negative cells, positively selected for CCR7, that made up naive CD8 cells, with terminally differentiated effector memory CD45RA+ cells excluded. Generated by immunoSEQ multiplex PCR, the TCRdb table keeps only in-frame clones and is missing some. The sample consists of approximately 2,200,000 clones, about 93% of them appearing once.

The chain couples TRBV28 to TRBJ1-2; D gene ambiguous. The clonotype was recovered from a man aged 18 to 30 in good health. Some clones in this sample may be carry-over from other donors' samples. Material for sequencing was naive CD8+ T cells from PBMCs. The CDR3 spells CASTRLGFNYGYTF. The CDR3 nucleotides read TGTGCCAGTACCAGATTAGGTTTTAACTATGGCTACACCTTC.